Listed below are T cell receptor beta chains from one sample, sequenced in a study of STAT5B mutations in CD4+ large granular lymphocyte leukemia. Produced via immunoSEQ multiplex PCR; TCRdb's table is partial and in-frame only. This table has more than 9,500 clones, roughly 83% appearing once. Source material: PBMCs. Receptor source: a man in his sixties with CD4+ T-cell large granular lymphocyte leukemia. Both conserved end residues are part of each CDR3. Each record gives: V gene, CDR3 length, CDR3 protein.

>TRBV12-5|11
CASGSLGGQFF
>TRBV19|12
CASSVREVGYTF
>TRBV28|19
CASSFPTSGRSSSYNEQFF
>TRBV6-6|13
CASQDRANQPQHF
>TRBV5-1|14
CASSFLLVGYEQYF
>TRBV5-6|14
CASSFPQRDYEQYF
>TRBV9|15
CASSVGQGAGNTIYF
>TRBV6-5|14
CATSPTSSSYEQYF
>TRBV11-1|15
CASSLVSGRSTEAFF
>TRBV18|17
CASSPPIIRGWDNEQFF
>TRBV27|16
CASRGVGRAIWYEQYF
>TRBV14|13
CASSPVRRDTQYF
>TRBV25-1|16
CASSGLTSGLYNEQFF
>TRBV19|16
CASSSGTYSLNTEAFF
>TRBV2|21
CASSEDGVLAGSVLGTDTQYF
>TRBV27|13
CASSRTGTREQYF
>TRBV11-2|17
CASSLLRGGYSTDTQYF
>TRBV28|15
CASSSGTGINQPQHF
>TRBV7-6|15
CASSLAIAGVDTQYF
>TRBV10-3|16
CAISESPGGGTDTQYF
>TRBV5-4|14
CASSSWTGQETQYF
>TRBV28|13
CASNVARRYGYTF
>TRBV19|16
CASTGFGKGNTGELFF
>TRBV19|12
CASSYRNFEAFF
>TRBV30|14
CAWSAGRVGYGYTF
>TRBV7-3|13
CASSSMGHGELFF